Listed here is a single TCR beta chain. The sample belongs to a study of shared clonotypes between healthy human individuals. This CDR3 comprises 16 residues. V lost 4 bases to trimming and J lost 8 bases, with 23 bases between them. Germline V lookup: CDR1 SGHTA, CDR2 FQGNSA. Ten immunoSEQ deep assay plates were used by the authors to sequence unsorted PBMC DNA. Clones were read by immunoSEQ multiplex PCR, and TCRdb kept only the in-frame ones, dropping some. The profile covers some 490,000 clones, with 81% appearing a single time and roughly 13% taken by the ten largest. This chain joins TRBV7-2 and TRBJ1-1, with D possibly being TRBD1 (6 bases). Source material: PBMCs. The sequence came from a woman in her thirties or forties in good health. Some clones in this sample may be carry-over from other donors' samples. The DNA for the CDR3 is TGTGCCAGCAGCTCACCCCCACTTCTGTGGACAGCCGAAGCTTTCTTT. This sequence encodes CASSSPPLLWTAEAFF. The variable domain in full, completed from reference TRBV7-2 and TRBJ1-1, reads GAGVSQSPSNKVTEKGKDVELRCDPISGHTALYWYRQSLGQGLEFLIYFQGNSAPDKSGLPSDRFSAERTGGSVSTLTIQRTQQEDSAVYLCASSSPPLLWTAEAFFGQGTRLTVV.